The 27 T cell receptor beta chains below come from one sample, sequenced in a study of Ad26.COV2.S vaccination and SARS-CoV-2 variants. The treatment denotes: some 19 received Ad26.COV2.S at low or high dose, single or two shots; 5 received placebo; per-sample allocation not given. Sampling happened 63 days after the first vaccine or placebo injection. Assay used: immunoSEQ multiplex PCR; TCRdb lists only in-frame clones, some missing. The table includes under 550,000 clones, roughly 90% detected once. The sample in question was peripheral blood, obtained in a trial of Ad26.COV2.S vaccine versus placebo. The receptors were sampled from a person aged 18-60 years who received the Ad26.COV2.S COVID-19 vaccine or a placebo.

This clone was detected once. The chain combines TRBV5-1 with TRBJ1-1; D perhaps matches TRBD1 (6 bases). Germline V gives CDR1 SGHRS, CDR2 YFSETQ. The CDR3 covers 14 residues. V was clipped by 0 bases and J by 6 bases, with 12 bases between them. The CDR3 DNA sequence: TGCGCCAGCAGCTTGGATGGGGGGCCTTCTGAAGCTTTCTTT. Its translation: CASSLDGGPSEAFF.

The table lists this clone with a count of one. The V call is TRBV9, the J call TRBJ2-1; 9 nucleotides align to TRBD2. CDR1 is SGDLS and CDR2 is YYNGEE in the germline V gene. V was clipped by 0 bases and J by 7 bases; unmatched bases: 20. This CDR3 spans 20 amino acids. CDR3 bases: TGTGCCAGCAGCGTAGGACACCGAGGGGAGGTAGCGGGAGCGTCGAATGAGCAGTTCTTC. Its protein product is CASSVGHRGEVAGASNEQFF.

V usage is TRBV10-2 and J usage is TRBJ1-6; 8 positions match TRBD1. V lost 2 bases, J lost 8 bases, and 2 bases stayed unmatched. CDR1 and CDR2 (germline): WSHSY, SAAADI. This CDR3 contains 14 residues. The chain's CDR3 is CASSEDRGHSPLHF. CDR3 coding DNA: TGCGCCAGCAGTGAGGACAGGGGCCATTCACCCCTCCACTTT.

The chain links TRBV30 to TRBJ2-1, with D unresolved. The CDR3 contains 15 residues. V was clipped by 3 bases and J by 0 bases, with 12 bases between them. From germline, CDR1 is GTSNPN and CDR2 SVGIG (reference sequence). The CDR3 DNA is TGTGCCTGGAGCTCAGACTGGAGCTCCTACAATGAGCAGTTCTTC. This sequence encodes CAWSSDWSSYNEQFF. The whole variable domain, remainder taken from reference TRBV30 and TRBJ2-1, is SQTIHQWPATLVQPVGSPLSLECTVEGTSNPNLYWYRQAAGRGLQLLFYSVGIGQISSEVPQNLSASRPQDRQFILSSKKLLLSDSGFYLCAWSSDWSSYNEQFFGPGTRLTVL.

The gene calls are TRBV3-1 (or the pseudogene TRBV3-2) and TRBJ2-1; no clear D. The CDR3 has 14 amino acids. The germline V gene has CDR1 LGHDT and CDR2 YNNKEL (reference sequence). The germline V and J ends were trimmed by 4 bases and 1 base, with 8 bases remaining between them. CDR3 protein: CASSPGASYNEQFF. CDR3 coding DNA: TGTGCCAGCAGCCCCGGAGCTTCCTACAATGAGCAGTTCTTC.

The rearrangement uses TRBV7-9 and TRBJ2-7, with a weak D call TRBD2 (6 bases). Trimming took off 6 bases at V and 3 bases at J, with 12 bases between the two ends. Germline values: CDR1 SEHNR, CDR2 FQNEAQ (reference sequence). The length of the CDR3 is 13 residues. CDR3 protein: CASSFGGIYEQYF. Here the CDR3 DNA reads TGTGCCAGCAGTTTTGGCGGGATCTACGAGCAGTACTTC.

The gene calls are TRBV7-2 and TRBJ2-1; D is unclear. Trimming took 0 bases from V and 5 from J, leaving 17 bases between them. Germline V gene sequence: CDR1 SGHTA, CDR2 FQGNSA. The CDR3 is 17 amino acids. CDR3 sequence (DNA): TGTGCCAGCAGCTTAGCACCCCGGCTCAGCTTAGACAATGAGCAGTTCTTC. Encoded protein: CASSLAPRLSLDNEQFF.

The chain links TRBV6-5 to TRBJ1-4; 7 nucleotides agree with TRBD1. The CDR3 has 15 amino acids. Germline V gene sequence: CDR1 MNHEY, CDR2 SVGAGI. The V segment lost 10 bases and the J segment 0 bases; nucleotides outside the gene matches: 8. The CDR3 bases are TGTGCCACCCGACAGGGTTTCGCAACTAATGAAAAACTGTTTTTT. Encoded protein: CATRQGFATNEKLFF.

CDR3 sequence: CASSETGAGEQYF. CDR3 bases: TGTGCCAGCAGTGAGACAGGGGCCGGCGAGCAGTACTTC. The rearrangement joins TRBV2 to TRBJ2-7; 8 nucleotides match TRBD1. V trimming: 3 bases; J trimming: 6 bases; junction bases outside the gene matches: 4. CDR3 length: 13 residues. Germline CDR1 and CDR2: SNHLY and FYNNEI.

Notes on this clone: Given a far larger clone just one base away, this is likely a sequencing read error. This chain connects TRBV5-4 to TRBJ2-1, with 7 bases identical to TRBD1. V trimming: 1 base; J trimming: 8 bases; junction bases outside the gene matches: 0. The CDR3 is 12 residues long. CDR1 is SGHNT and CDR2 is YYREEE in the germline V gene (reference sequence). The CDR3: CASSLTGDEQFF. The DNA of the CDR3 is TGTGCCAGCAGCTTGACAGGGGATGAGCAGTTCTTC.

J is TRBJ1-3 and V is TRBV28, with 7 bases identical to TRBD1. This CDR3 contains 17 residues. Germline trimming cut 6 bases from V and 0 bases from J; bases unmatched to any gene: 11. Germline CDR1 and CDR2: MDHEN and SYDVKM. CDR3 region: CASRDIGGTPSGNTIYF. In nucleotides, the CDR3 is TGTGCCAGCAGGGATATAGGGGGCACCCCCTCTGGAAACACCATATATTTT.

The chain couples TRBV6-5 to TRBJ2-7; 7 bases fit TRBD1. V lost 6 bases, J lost 3 bases, and 5 bases stayed unmatched. Per germline, CDR1 MNHEY and CDR2 SVGAGI. This CDR3 comprises 13 residues. CDR3 bases: TGTGCCAGCAGAGGACAGGAAAGCTACGAGCAGTACTTC. Translation gives CASRGQESYEQYF.

The chain recombines TRBV30 with TRBJ1-6; a weak D match, TRBD1 (5 bases). Trimming left V 0 bases short and J 6 bases short, with 12 bases between. This CDR3 is built from 15 residues. The V gene's germline CDR1 is GTSNPN and CDR2 SVGIG (reference sequence). The CDR3 protein is CAWSVWGVPNSPLHF. The CDR3 DNA follows: TGTGCCTGGAGTGTCTGGGGGGTGCCTAATTCACCCCTCCACTTT.

This chain joins TRBV20-1 and TRBJ2-1; TRBD1 matches at 10 bases. The ends lost 6 bases at V and 6 bases at J; junction bases unmatched: 5. Germline CDR1 reads DFQATT; CDR2 reads SNEGSKA (reference sequence). The CDR3 has 13 residues. DNA of the CDR3: TGCAGTGCGAGTAGGACAGGGGGCAATGAGCAGTTCTTC. Residues: CSASRTGGNEQFF.

The chain recombines TRBV5-4 with TRBJ1-2; D possibly corresponds to TRBD1 (6 bases). Germline lookup yields CDR1 SGHNT and CDR2 YYREEE (reference sequence). The CDR3 sequence is 15 residues long. Trimming took 0 bases from V and 4 from J, leaving 13 bases between them. The DNA of the CDR3 is TGTGCCAGCAGCTTGGAGGTTCGGGGGGCCTATGGCTACACCTTC. It encodes CASSLEVRGAYGYTF.

This chain links TRBV4-1 with TRBJ1-1; tentative D call: TRBD1 (5 bases). V lost 6 bases and J 5 bases, leaving 16 bases between the germline ends. The CDR3 is made up of 14 amino acids. From germline, CDR1 is MGHRA and CDR2 YSYEKL. Written as DNA, the CDR3 is TGCGCCAGCAGTCCCACAGGAATTACGACTGAAGCTTTCTTT. Protein: CASSPTGITTEAFF.

The V and J genes are TRBV6-5 and TRBJ1-1; no clear D gene. Germline V gene data show CDR1 as MNHEY and CDR2 as SVGAGI. The CDR3 contains 15 residues. V shed 0 bases and J shed 1 base, with 9 bases lying between them. As DNA, the CDR3 is TGTGCCAGCAGTTACTCCTTCTTCCAGAACACTGAAGCTTTCTTT. It codes for CASSYSFFQNTEAFF.

The rearrangement uses TRBV29-1 and TRBJ2-3, with D unclear. The CDR3 is 12 amino acids. The V end was cut by 2 bases, the J end by 2 bases, with 5 bases between. Germline V gene sequence: CDR1 SQVTM, CDR2 ANQGSEA. The CDR3 reads CSVEYVTDTQYF. In DNA form, the CDR3 reads TGCAGCGTTGAATACGTCACAGATACGCAGTATTTT.

The chain couples TRBV19 to TRBJ2-5, with D perhaps matching TRBD1 (6 bases). The germline gives CDR1 LNHDA, CDR2 SQIVND (reference sequence). This CDR3 is built from 14 residues. V was shortened by 0 bases and J by 2 bases, with 7 bases between the two germline ends. CDR3 sequence reads: CASSIETGQETQYF. CDR3 DNA: TGTGCCAGTAGTATAGAGACAGGACAAGAGACCCAGTACTTC.

V usage is TRBV2 and J usage is TRBJ2-5; 10 bases line up with TRBD2. In germline, CDR1 is SNHLY, CDR2 FYNNEI. V shed 3 bases, J shed 5 bases, and the junction held 6 bases outside the gene matches. The CDR3 extends over 15 amino acids. CDR3 sequence (DNA): TGTGCCAGCAGTGATGGGCTAGCGGGAGTTGAGACCCAGTACTTC. Its protein product is CASSDGLAGVETQYF.

The chain combines TRBV4-3 with TRBJ1-2; D not certain. Trimming pared 0 bases from V and 0 bases from J, leaving 8 bases between. This CDR3 region has 15 residues. Germline V CDR1 and CDR2: LGHNA, YSLEER. The CDR3 sequence: CASSQDHTPNYGYTF. The CDR3 DNA reads TGCGCCAGCAGCCAAGACCACACCCCTAACTATGGCTACACCTTC.

The rearrangement links TRBV10-1 to TRBJ1-4, with a tentative D call TRBD1 (6 bases). The CDR3 contains 14 residues. V gave up 4 bases and J gave up 6 bases, with 12 bases separating them. Germline assignment: CDR1 WNHNN and CDR2 SYGVQD (reference sequence). The CDR3 DNA follows: TGCGCCAGCAGTGCAGGGGATGCGGATGAAAAACTGTTTTTT. Protein sequence: CASSAGDADEKLFF.

This rearrangement joins TRBV7-2 to TRBJ2-7; TRBD1 matches at 7 bases. Germline V gives CDR1 SGHTA, CDR2 FQGNSA. CDR3 size: 14 residues. V trimming: 5 bases; J trimming: 9 bases; junction bases outside the gene matches: 13. The CDR3 sequence: CASSTSGTDSRQYF. In DNA, the CDR3 is TGTGCCAGCAGCACCTCCGGGACAGACTCGCGGCAGTACTTC.

The chain employs TRBV6-1 and TRBJ1-6; 9 bases are a match to TRBD1. V shed 4 bases and J 1 base; nucleotides not matched to a gene: 5. The V gene's germline CDR1 is MNHNS and CDR2 SASEGT. The length of the CDR3 is 17 residues. CDR3 nucleotide sequence: TGTGCCAGCAGTGCTTCGACAGGGGGATCCTATAATTCACCCCTCCACTTT. Translated: CASSASTGGSYNSPLHF.

This sequence joins TRBV6-5 and TRBJ2-1; D not resolved. From germline, CDR1 is MNHEY and CDR2 SVGAGI. The CDR3 runs to 12 residues. V lost 2 bases and J 4 bases, leaving 3 bases between the germline ends. CDR3 in DNA: TGTGCCAGCAGTTACGGATACAATGAGCAGTTCTTC. It codes for CASSYGYNEQFF.

The V and J genes are TRBV7-2 and TRBJ2-5; D gene ambiguous. This CDR3 comprises 19 residues. The ends were cut back, 5 bases at V and 1 base at J, with 26 bases in the middle. Germline lookup yields CDR1 SGHTA and CDR2 FQGNSA. CDR3 coding DNA: TGTGCCAGCAGCCCCGCCACCACCCTTGCCTCCGGATCCCAAGAGACCCAGTACTTC. Encoded protein: CASSPATTLASGSQETQYF.

The chain links TRBV9 to TRBJ2-1; 10 bases fit TRBD2. The CDR3 is 15 residues long. Germline CDR1 reads SGDLS; CDR2 reads YYNGEE. The trim removed 3 bases at V and 3 bases at J, leaving 3 bases unmatched. CDR3 DNA sequence: TGTGCCAGCAGCGAACTAGCGGGGAGCTACAATGAGCAGTTCTTC. This sequence encodes CASSELAGSYNEQFF.